This T cell receptor beta chain is from a study of cytomegalovirus exposure and HLA in healthy donors. As for the study in general: As released early, the data held 75 million to 90 million unique TCRs from HLA-typed donors. General observations from the study: A later analysis, which compared TCR beta chains of equal frequency, found the HLA-associated ones more clonally expanded. TCR beta sequences numbering 15,000 to 20,000 were associated with HLA alleles at 0.05 false discovery rate in a later analysis. Specificity for CMV antigens was confirmed in vitro for a few of the CMV-associated chains.

For this clone: Antigen: not known.

Per the germline V gene, CDR1 is SGHNT and CDR2 is YENEEA. V was clipped by 3 bases and J by 2 bases; unmatched bases: 10. The CDR3 has 18 residues. PCR involved 60 Vbeta and 13 Jbeta primers. Here immunoSEQ multiplex PCR was the method, and the copy in TCRdb shows in-frame clones only, minus some. The table shows 150,000 or so clones, with 82% occurring only once. V gene TRBV11-3 combines with J gene TRBJ1-3; 10 bases line up with TRBD1. This receptor was taken from a man aged 30 to 45 in good health and CMV-seropositive. The sample taken for sequencing was PBMCs. CDR3 nucleotides: TGTGCCAGCAGCTTTAGACCGACAGGGGGCTTCGCTGGAAACACCATATATTTT. Amino acid sequence: CASSFRPTGGFAGNTIYF. The entire variable domain, with the rest obtained from reference TRBV11-3 and TRBJ1-3, is as follows: EAGVVQSPRYKIIEKKQPVAFWCNPISGHNTLYWYLQNLGQGPELLIRYENEEAVDDSQLPKDRFSAERLKGVDSTLKIQPAELGDSAVYLCASSFRPTGGFAGNTIYFGEGSWLTVV.